One sample yielded the 15 T cell receptor beta chains listed below, sequenced in a study of human T cells and chemical hapten exposure. Time point denoted: patch test 1, 2 weeks after DPC sensitization. Sample treatment: therapeutic diphenylcyclopropenone sensitization with weekly scalp DPC. TCRdb analysed the RACE reads with MiXCR anew, one entry per CDR3 protein. The table includes 84,000 or so distinct CDR3 sequences, more than 9% detected once. This specimen was whole blood, taken in connection with sensitization to the hapten diphenylcyclopropenone (DPC). These receptors were obtained from a man between 35 and 55 years old with alopecia areata. Some clones in this sample may be carry-over from other donors' samples.

This clonotype was observed many times. This chain joins TRBV20-1 and TRBJ1-6; 11 bases fit TRBD1. Germline values: CDR1 DFQATT, CDR2 SNEGSKA (reference sequence). With V trimmed by 6 bases and J by 7 bases, 5 bases remained unmatched. The CDR3 has 14 residues. The DNA for the CDR3 is TGCAGTGCAACCGGGACAGGGGGAAATTCACCCCTCCACTTT. Translated: CSATGTGGNSPLHF.

This clonotype was observed many times. The chain is built from TRBV24-1 and TRBJ2-2; TRBD2 matches at 10 bases. V lost 6 bases, J lost 7 bases, and 7 bases stayed unmatched. Germline loops: CDR1 KGHDR, CDR2 SFDVKD. This CDR3 spans 15 amino acids. CDR3 in amino acids: CATSTGTSDSGELFF. The CDR3 DNA is TGTGCCACCAGTACCGGGACTAGCGACAGCGGGGAGCTGTTTTTT.

The rearrangement uses TRBV12-3 or TRBV12-4 and TRBJ2-3, with TRBD2 as a possible D gene (5 bases). Trimming pared 3 bases from V and 5 bases from J, leaving 12 bases between. The CDR3 totals 14 residues. The CDR3 is CASSFRVAGDTQYF. The CDR3 DNA reads TGTGCCAGCAGTTTTAGGGTCGCGGGAGATACGCAGTATTTT.

This clonotype was seen more than once but under ten times. The chain carries TRBV12-3 or TRBV12-4 and TRBJ1-5; the D gene is possibly TRBD1 (6 bases). Trimming stripped 5 bases from V and 11 bases from J, with 19 bases between. The length of the CDR3 is 14 residues. For the CDR3, the DNA is TGTGCCAGCAGTCAACCCCCGGGACAAGGAACCCAGCATTTT. It encodes CASSQPPGQGTQHF.

In its sample, this clonotype was seen a few times. V gene TRBV6-2 or TRBV6-3 combines with J gene TRBJ2-5, with 7 nucleotides matching TRBD2. Germline V gene data show CDR1 as MNHEY and CDR2 as SVGEGT. With V trimmed by 5 bases and J by 4 bases, 4 bases remained unmatched. This CDR3 is built from 13 residues. For the CDR3, the DNA is TGTGCCAGCAGTCAAGCGGGGAGAGAGACCCAGTACTTC. Translating gives CASSQAGRETQYF.

A few counts support this clonotype. The V and J genes are TRBV28 and TRBJ2-3; the D gene could be TRBD1 or TRBD2 (6 bases each). This CDR3 comprises 16 residues. V gave up 6 bases and J gave up 0 bases, with 16 bases separating them. Germline loops: CDR1 MDHEN, CDR2 SYDVKM. The CDR3 DNA reads as TGTGCCAGCAGCACCCCAGGGGACTCTAGCACAGATACGCAGTATTTT. Protein product: CASSTPGDSSTDTQYF.

This clonotype was seen more than once but under ten times. This chain connects TRBV4-1 to TRBJ2-1, with D possibly matching TRBD1 (6 bases). V was shortened by 2 bases and J by 12 bases, with 11 bases between the two germline ends. CDR3 length: 12 amino acids. CDR1 MGHRA and CDR2 YSYEKL come from the germline V gene. CDR3 sequence: CASSQSTGRQFF. CDR3 sequence (DNA): TGCGCCAGCAGCCAAAGTACAGGGAGGCAGTTCTTC.

This clonotype has only a few counts. This sequence joins TRBV27 and TRBJ2-1, with 11 bases fitting TRBD2. CDR3 length equals 20 residues. Trimming took 5 bases from V and 0 from J; bases not matched to a gene: 15. From germline, CDR1 is MNHEY and CDR2 SMNVEV (reference sequence). The CDR3 DNA follows: TGTGCCAGCAGTAGTTTTCTTTGGACTAGCGGGTTTAGCTCCTACAATGAGCAGTTCTTC. It is translated as CASSSFLWTSGFSSYNEQFF.

This clonotype was counted a few times. The chain recombines TRBV2 with TRBJ2-3, with no clear D. The length of the CDR3 is 11 residues. Trimming cost V 7 bases and J 5 bases, with 7 bases left between them. From germline, CDR1 is SNHLY and CDR2 FYNNEI. The CDR3: CASNAVDTQYF. In nucleotides, the CDR3 is TGTGCCAGCAATGCCGTAGATACGCAGTATTTT.

The chain recombines TRBV30 with TRBJ1-1, with D possibly TRBD1 on 5 matching bases. Germline V gene lookup returns CDR1 GTSNPN and CDR2 SVGIG (reference sequence). The V end lost 1 base, the J end lost 2 bases, and 8 bases lay between the germline ends. CDR3 size: 13 residues. The CDR3 DNA is TGTGCCTGGAGTGGCCAGGGTAACACTGAAGCTTTCTTT. It is translated as CAWSGQGNTEAFF.

This clonotype was found a few times. This rearrangement joins TRBV7-6 to TRBJ1-2, with 7 bases lining up with TRBD1. V shed 1 base, J shed 3 bases, and the junction held 2 bases outside the gene matches. Germline values: CDR1 SGHVS, CDR2 FNYEAQ. The CDR3 totals 14 residues. The CDR3 DNA reads TGTGCCAGCAGCTTAGACAGGGGATACTATGGCTACACCTTC. Its translation is CASSLDRGYYGYTF.

This clonotype was seen many times. This chain uses TRBV6-2 or TRBV6-3 with TRBJ2-1; D might be TRBD2 (5 bases). Germline loops: CDR1 MNHEY, CDR2 SVGEGT. V lost 6 bases, J lost 6 bases, and 12 bases lay in between. The CDR3 length is 13 residues. The CDR3 sequence: CASSSGRANEQFF. The CDR3 DNA reads as TGTGCCAGCAGCTCCGGGCGGGCCAATGAGCAGTTCTTC.

Comment on this clonotype: One end of the junction varies from germline; a read error may be responsible. The genes are TRBV19 and TRBJ2-2; no clear D gene. This CDR3 is built from 13 residues. Germline CDR1 LNHDA, CDR2 SQIVND (reference sequence). CDR3 in DNA: TGTGTCAGTAGTATATCACCGCCAGGGGAGCTGTTTTTT. It codes for CVSSISPPGELFF.

The CDR3 protein is CAWRLAGGLNEQFF. The CDR3, as DNA: TGTGCCTGGAGGCTAGCGGGAGGACTCAATGAGCAGTTCTTC. The chain recombines TRBV30 with TRBJ2-1, with 11 bases lining up with TRBD2. The V gene's germline CDR1 is GTSNPN and CDR2 SVGIG (reference sequence). The trim removed 3 bases at V and 6 bases at J, leaving 4 bases unmatched. This CDR3 spans 14 amino acids.

This clonotype was counted only a few times. This chain links TRBV5-1 with TRBJ1-5, with D maybe TRBD1 (5 bases). V was shortened by 4 bases and J by 0 bases, with 11 bases between the two germline ends. The CDR3 extends over 15 amino acids. Per the germline V gene, CDR1 is SGHRS and CDR2 is YFSETQ. The CDR3: CASSREGSSNQPQHF. DNA for the CDR3: TGCGCCAGCAGCCGAGAGGGGTCTAGCAATCAGCCCCAGCATTTT.